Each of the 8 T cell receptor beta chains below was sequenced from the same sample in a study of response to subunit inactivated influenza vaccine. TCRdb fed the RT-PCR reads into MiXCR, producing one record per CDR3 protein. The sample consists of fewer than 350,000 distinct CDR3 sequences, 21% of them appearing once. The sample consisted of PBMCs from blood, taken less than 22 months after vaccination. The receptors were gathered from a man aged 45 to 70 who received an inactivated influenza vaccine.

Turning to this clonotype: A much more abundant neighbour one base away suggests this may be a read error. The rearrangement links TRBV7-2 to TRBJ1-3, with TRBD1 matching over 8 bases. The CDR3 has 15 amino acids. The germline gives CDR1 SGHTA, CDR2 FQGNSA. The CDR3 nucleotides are TGTGCCAGCAGACCAGGGGGCGCAGGAGGAAACAGCATATATTTT. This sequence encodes CASRPGGAGGNSIYF.

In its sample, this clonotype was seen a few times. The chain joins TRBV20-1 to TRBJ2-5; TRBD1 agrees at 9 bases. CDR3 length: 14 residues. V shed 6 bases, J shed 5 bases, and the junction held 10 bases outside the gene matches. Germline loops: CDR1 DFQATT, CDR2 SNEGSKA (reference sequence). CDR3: CSAKTGTGFETQYF. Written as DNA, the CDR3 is TGCAGTGCAAAGACCGGGACAGGGTTTGAGACCCAGTACTTC.

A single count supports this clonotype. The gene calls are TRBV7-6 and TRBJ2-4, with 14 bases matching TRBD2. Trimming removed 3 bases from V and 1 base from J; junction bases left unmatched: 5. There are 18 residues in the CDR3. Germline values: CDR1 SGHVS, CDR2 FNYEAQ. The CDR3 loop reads CASSLGGLAGAAKNIQYF. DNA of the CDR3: TGTGCCAGCAGCTTGGGGGGACTAGCGGGAGCTGCCAAAAACATTCAGTACTTC.

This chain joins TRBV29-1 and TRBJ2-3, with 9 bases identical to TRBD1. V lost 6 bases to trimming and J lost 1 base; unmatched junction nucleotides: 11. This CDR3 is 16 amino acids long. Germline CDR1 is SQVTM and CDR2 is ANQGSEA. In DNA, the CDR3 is TGCAGCGTGGCGCCGGACAGGGGATTGGGCACAGATACGCAGTATTTT. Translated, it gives CSVAPDRGLGTDTQYF.

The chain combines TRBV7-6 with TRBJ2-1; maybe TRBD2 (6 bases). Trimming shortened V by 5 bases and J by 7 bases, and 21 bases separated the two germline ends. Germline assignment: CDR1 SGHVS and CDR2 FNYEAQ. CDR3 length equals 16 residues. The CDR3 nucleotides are TGTGCCAGCAGCAAAGTTCCCCTAGCGTGGGAGAATGAGCAGTTCTTC. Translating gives CASSKVPLAWENEQFF.

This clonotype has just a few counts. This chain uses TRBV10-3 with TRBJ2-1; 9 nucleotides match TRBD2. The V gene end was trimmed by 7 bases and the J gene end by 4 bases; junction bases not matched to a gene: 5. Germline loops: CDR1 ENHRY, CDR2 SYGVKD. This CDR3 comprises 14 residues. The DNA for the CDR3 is TGTGCCATCATCCTAGCGGGGAAGTACAATGAGCAGTTCTTC. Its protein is CAIILAGKYNEQFF.

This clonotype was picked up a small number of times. As DNA, the CDR3 is TGTGCCAGCAGTACTGGGGGGCTAACGAACACTGAAGCTTTCTTT. Translating it yields CASSTGGLTNTEAFF. The gene calls are TRBV6-2 or TRBV6-3 and TRBJ1-1; D is perhaps TRBD1 (6 bases). This CDR3 comprises 15 residues. V lost 5 bases, J lost 1 base, and 14 bases lay in between. Germline V CDR1 and CDR2: MNHEY, SVGEGT.

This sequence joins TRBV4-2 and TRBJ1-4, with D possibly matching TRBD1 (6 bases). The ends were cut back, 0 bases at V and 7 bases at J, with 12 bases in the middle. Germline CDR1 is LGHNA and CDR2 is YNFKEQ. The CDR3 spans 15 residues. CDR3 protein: CASSQERGGGEKLFF. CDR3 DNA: TGTGCCAGCAGCCAAGAAAGAGGGGGTGGTGAAAAACTGTTTTTT.